These 9 T cell receptor beta chains share one sample of origin, sequenced in a study of blood T cell repertoires in COVID-19. TCRdb's copy holds only in-frame clones and misses some; the assay was immunoSEQ multiplex PCR. Of 200,000 or so clones in the sample, roughly nine tenths were seen once. The specimen was PBMCs or T cells enriched from blood (not recorded which). These receptors came from a woman aged 25 to 39 who had recovered from COVID-19.

The V and J genes are TRBV4-3 and TRBJ2-2; the D gene is possibly TRBD1 (5 bases). The CDR3 sequence is 13 residues long. V lost 0 bases to trimming and J lost 6 bases, with 5 bases between them. Per the germline V gene, CDR1 is LGHNA and CDR2 is YSLEER. CDR3 in amino acids: CASSQDRAGELFF. CDR3 DNA: TGCGCCAGCAGCCAAGACAGGGCCGGGGAGCTGTTTTTT.

This clone was observed at least ten times. This chain links TRBV12-3 or TRBV12-4 with TRBJ1-1, with a weak D call TRBD1 (5 bases). This CDR3 is 13 amino acids long. V was trimmed by 1 base and J by 10 bases, leaving 13 bases between them. The DNA of the CDR3 is TGTGCCAGCAGTTTAGAACAGGAGCGAAGAGCTTTCTTT. Translated, it gives CASSLEQERRAFF.

This clone was recorded a few times. The V and J genes are TRBV3-1 (or the pseudogene TRBV3-2) and TRBJ2-7; TRBD1 matches at 9 bases. V lost 1 base and J lost 6; bases outside the gene matches: 7. From germline, CDR1 is LGHDT and CDR2 YNNKEL (reference sequence). This CDR3 is built from 15 residues. The DNA of the CDR3 is TGTGCCAGCAGCCAAGCTCGGACAGGGGTGGGCGAGCAGTACTTC. Protein sequence: CASSQARTGVGEQYF.

The chain employs TRBV12-3 or TRBV12-4 and TRBJ2-7, with D possibly TRBD2 on 6 matching bases. The V and J ends lost 3 bases and 4 bases respectively, with 7 bases between them. The CDR3 is 12 residues long. The CDR3 is CASSLGTYEQYF. As DNA, the CDR3 is TGTGCCAGCAGTTTGGGGACTTACGAGCAGTACTTC.

The J gene is TRBJ2-2, the V gene TRBV5-4, with D possibly TRBD1 on 8 matching bases. Per germline, CDR1 SGHNT and CDR2 YYREEE (reference sequence). Between the trimmed V and J ends, which lost 2 bases and 7 bases, there was a span of 18 bases. This CDR3 is 16 amino acids long. CDR3 in amino acids: CASSFNRGGAIGELFF. In nucleotides, the CDR3 is TGTGCCAGCAGCTTCAACAGGGGGGGCGCTATCGGGGAGCTGTTTTTT.

This chain uses TRBV7-9 with TRBJ1-3; no clear D gene. CDR1 and CDR2 (germline): SEHNR, FQNEAQ (reference sequence). The CDR3 runs 17 residues. V lost 1 base and J 0 bases, leaving 13 bases between the germline ends. The CDR3 reads CASSLVALSPSGNTIYF. The CDR3 bases are TGTGCCAGCAGCTTAGTCGCCCTCAGTCCCTCTGGAAACACCATATATTTT.

The CDR3 DNA sequence: TGTGCCAGCAGTGCCGGGACAGGGGAGGGAAATACTGAAGCTTTCTTT. Its translation: CASSAGTGEGNTEAFF. The rearrangement joins TRBV6-6 to TRBJ1-1; 10 bases line up with TRBD1. After removal of 5 bases from V and 5 bases from J, the junction contained 11 bases not matched to a gene. This CDR3 is built from 16 residues. The germline CDR1 and CDR2 sequences are MNHNY and SVGAGI (reference sequence).

The chain is built from TRBV13 and TRBJ2-7; the match to TRBD1 covers 7 bases. From germline, CDR1 is PRHDT and CDR2 FYEKMQ (reference sequence). The CDR3 runs 13 residues. The V segment lost 5 bases and the J segment 3 bases; nucleotides outside the gene matches: 4. CDR3 DNA sequence: TGTGCCAGCAGCACCCGGACAGGCTACGAGCAGTACTTC. Translating gives CASSTRTGYEQYF.

This clone appeared once. This chain connects TRBV5-4 to TRBJ1-1, with D hard to call. V was trimmed by 0 bases and J by 1 base, leaving 10 bases between them. Germline V gene data show CDR1 as SGHNT and CDR2 as YYREEE (reference sequence). The length of the CDR3 is 15 residues. CDR3 DNA: TGTGCCAGCAGCTTGGACAGTCAAAGGAACACTGAAGCTTTCTTT. Translating gives CASSLDSQRNTEAFF.